This T cell receptor (beta chain) was recovered during a study of T cells in Graves' hyperthyroidism and ophthalmopathy. Germline lookup yields CDR1 LGHDT and CDR2 YNNKEL (reference sequence). V was clipped by 3 bases and J by 10 bases, with 13 bases between them. CDR3 length equals 13 residues. The investigators amplified TCR beta CDR3 regions from RNA transcripts. First-round RT-PCR with HTBI primers amplified the TCR CDR3 region. TCRdb re-analysed the multiplex PCR reads in MiXCR, keeping a single row per CDR3 protein. Of more than 500,000 distinct CDR3 sequences listed, roughly 15% are singletons.

The chain links TRBV3-1 to TRBJ2-1; D uncertain. Sequences were obtained from blood. The receptor was derived from a woman in her 30s with Graves' hyperthyroidism. In nucleotides, the CDR3 is TGTGCCAGCAGCCACGACTCCCACACAGAGCAGTTCTTC. It is translated as CASSHDSHTEQFF.